The rows below give T cell receptor beta chains drawn from one sample of a study of shared clonotypes between healthy human individuals. Only in-frame clones appear in the TCRdb table, and some are missing; sequencing was by immunoSEQ multiplex PCR. The data hold millions of clones, with roughly 94% observed a single time. The sequencing input was naive CD4+ T cells sorted from blood. These receptors came from a man younger than 35 in good health. Each CDR3 is given with its conserved first and last residue. Fields, in order: V gene, D gene, clone size, J gene, CDR3 DNA, CDR3 protein. The D gene is left open where the match is weak. Expanded clones are given a class, and other clones once, few, many or no size at all.

v_gene: TRBV6-4; d_gene: TRBD1; abundance: NA; j_gene: TRBJ2-4; CDR3nt: TGTGCCAGCAGCATCACCCCGGGACAGGGGTGTCAGAACATTCAGTACTTC; CDR3aa: CASSITPGQGCQNIQYF
v_gene: TRBV28; d_gene: NA; abundance: NA; j_gene: TRBJ2-1; CDR3nt: TGTGCCAGCAGTTCCATGGTCCAGCGGTTCTTC; CDR3aa: CASSSMVQRFF
v_gene: TRBV4-1; d_gene: NA; abundance: NA; j_gene: TRBJ2-3; CDR3nt: TGCGCCAGCAGCCAAACCGGACCCTCCGGAGATACGCAGTATTTT; CDR3aa: CASSQTGPSGDTQYF
v_gene: TRBV5-1; d_gene: TRBD2; abundance: NA; j_gene: TRBJ2-7; CDR3nt: TGCGCCAGCAGCCCGGGGGGGCACTTGGCCTACGAGCAGTACTTC; CDR3aa: CASSPGGHLAYEQYF
v_gene: TRBV28; d_gene: NA; abundance: NA; j_gene: TRBJ1-2; CDR3nt: TGTGCCAGCAGTTATAGACAGCCCCGGTATGATGGCTACACCTTC; CDR3aa: CASSYRQPRYDGYTF
v_gene: TRBV7-9; d_gene: NA; abundance: NA; j_gene: TRBJ2-7; CDR3nt: TGTGCCAGCAGTCCTATGGCCAGCGTCTACGAGCAGTACTTC; CDR3aa: CASSPMASVYEQYF
v_gene: TRBV7-9; d_gene: NA; abundance: NA; j_gene: TRBJ1-1; CDR3nt: TGTGCTAGCAGCCCCAGGGGGAACACTGAAGCTTTCTTT; CDR3aa: CASSPRGNTEAFF
v_gene: TRBV7-2; d_gene: NA; abundance: NA; j_gene: TRBJ2-3; CDR3nt: TGTGCCAGCAGCTTATCTCCCCTAACAGGGGATACGCAGTATTTT; CDR3aa: CASSLSPLTGDTQYF
v_gene: TRBV2; d_gene: TRBD1; abundance: NA; j_gene: TRBJ1-2; CDR3nt: TGTGCCAGCAGTGCAGGACAGGGAGCTAACTATGGCTACACCTTC; CDR3aa: CASSAGQGANYGYTF
v_gene: TRBV7-2; d_gene: NA; abundance: NA; j_gene: TRBJ1-2; CDR3nt: TGTGCCAGCAGCTTAGACGGAAACTATGGCTACACCTTC; CDR3aa: CASSLDGNYGYTF
v_gene: TRBV6-6; d_gene: NA; abundance: NA; j_gene: TRBJ1-1; CDR3nt: TGTGCCAGCAGTTACAAGGGATGGCCGCTACCTGAAGCTTTCTTT; CDR3aa: CASSYKGWPLPEAFF
v_gene: TRBV7-9; d_gene: TRBD1; abundance: NA; j_gene: TRBJ1-5; CDR3nt: TGTGCCAGCAGCTTACAGGGGGCGCCCGGTCAGCCCCAGCATTTT; CDR3aa: CASSLQGAPGQPQHF
v_gene: TRBV6-4; d_gene: NA; abundance: NA; j_gene: TRBJ2-7; CDR3nt: TGTGCCAGCAGTGAATGGGTCGGGAGTTACGAGCAGTACTTC; CDR3aa: CASSEWVGSYEQYF
v_gene: TRBV7-9; d_gene: NA; abundance: NA; j_gene: TRBJ1-1; CDR3nt: TGTGCCAGCAGCTTAGCAGGGGGTGGTACCGTTAACGGGTTT; CDR3aa: CASSLAGGGTVNGF
v_gene: TRBV30; d_gene: TRBD1; abundance: once; j_gene: TRBJ2-3; CDR3nt: TGTGCCTGGAGCCAGGGGGCTAGAGATACGCAGTATTTT; CDR3aa: CAWSQGARDTQYF
v_gene: TRBV10-3; d_gene: NA; abundance: NA; j_gene: TRBJ1-3; CDR3nt: TGTGCCATCAGTGCAGCAGGCTCTGGAAACACCATATATTTT; CDR3aa: CAISAAGSGNTIYF
v_gene: TRBV5-1; d_gene: NA; abundance: NA; j_gene: TRBJ2-7; CDR3nt: TGCGCCAGCAGCAAGGGGACTGACGGTACCTACGAGCAGTACTTC; CDR3aa: CASSKGTDGTYEQYF
v_gene: TRBV18; d_gene: TRBD1; abundance: NA; j_gene: TRBJ2-2; CDR3nt: TGTGCCAGCTCACCGGGACAGGGGGCCGGGGAGCTGTTTTTT; CDR3aa: CASSPGQGAGELFF
v_gene: TRBV18; d_gene: NA; abundance: NA; j_gene: TRBJ2-2; CDR3nt: TGTGCCAGCTCTCGCGACAGGTCCGGGGAGCTGTTTTTT; CDR3aa: CASSRDRSGELFF
v_gene: TRBV18; d_gene: TRBD2; abundance: NA; j_gene: TRBJ2-1; CDR3nt: TGTGCCAGCTCACCATGGGCTAGCGGGAGGAACAATGAGCAGTTCTTC; CDR3aa: CASSPWASGRNNEQFF
v_gene: TRBV18; d_gene: TRBD2; abundance: NA; j_gene: TRBJ2-3; CDR3nt: TGTGCCAGCTCACGTCTACTAGCGGGGACCACAGATACGCAGTATTTT; CDR3aa: CASSRLLAGTTDTQYF
v_gene: TRBV5-1; d_gene: NA; abundance: NA; j_gene: TRBJ1-4; CDR3nt: TGCGCCAGCAGCTTGATGGGGGGAGAGAGTGAAAAACTGTTTTTT; CDR3aa: CASSLMGGESEKLFF
v_gene: TRBV18; d_gene: TRBD1; abundance: NA; j_gene: TRBJ2-7; CDR3nt: TGTGCCAGCTCACCCCAATTCGGACAGGGAATCGGCGAGCAGTACTTC; CDR3aa: CASSPQFGQGIGEQYF
v_gene: TRBV5-4; d_gene: NA; abundance: NA; j_gene: TRBJ1-6; CDR3nt: TGTGCCAGCAGCTCTGAGGTTGGTTCACCCCTCCACTTT; CDR3aa: CASSSEVGSPLHF
v_gene: TRBV10-3; d_gene: TRBD2; abundance: NA; j_gene: TRBJ2-1; CDR3nt: TGTGCCATCAGTGATCTAGCGGGAGACAATGAGCAGTTCTTC; CDR3aa: CAISDLAGDNEQFF
v_gene: TRBV9; d_gene: TRBD1; abundance: once; j_gene: TRBJ2-1; CDR3nt: TGTGCCAGCAGTGGCGGGACAGGGTCCTACAATGAGCAGTTCTTC; CDR3aa: CASSGGTGSYNEQFF
v_gene: TRBV7-6; d_gene: NA; abundance: NA; j_gene: TRBJ2-5; CDR3nt: TGTGCCAGCAGCCCCCGACAGGCCCAAGAGACCCAGTACTTC; CDR3aa: CASSPRQAQETQYF
v_gene: TRBV27; d_gene: TRBD2; abundance: NA; j_gene: TRBJ2-7; CDR3nt: TGTGCCAGCAGTTTACGCAGCGGGGGTGAACTTTACGAGCAGTACTTC; CDR3aa: CASSLRSGGELYEQYF
v_gene: TRBV11-2; d_gene: NA; abundance: NA; j_gene: TRBJ2-3; CDR3nt: TGTGCCAGCAGCTTAGATCTACCGGGGGGCACAGATACGCAGTATTTT; CDR3aa: CASSLDLPGGTDTQYF
v_gene: TRBV7-3; d_gene: TRBD1; abundance: NA; j_gene: TRBJ2-4; CDR3nt: TGTGCCAGCAGCCTAGGGACAGGGTCCATTCAGTACTTC; CDR3aa: CASSLGTGSIQYF
v_gene: TRBV6-5; d_gene: TRBD2; abundance: NA; j_gene: TRBJ2-1; CDR3nt: TGTGCCAGCCGAAACACGGGAGGAAACAATGAGCAGTTCTTC; CDR3aa: CASRNTGGNNEQFF
v_gene: TRBV12-5; d_gene: NA; abundance: NA; j_gene: TRBJ2-3; CDR3nt: TGTGCTAGTGGGAGCGGGTCTAGCACAGATACGCAGTATTTT; CDR3aa: CASGSGSSTDTQYF
v_gene: TRBV10-3; d_gene: NA; abundance: NA; j_gene: TRBJ2-5; CDR3nt: TGTGCCATCAGTGGGCCGCAGAGGGGGGAGACCCAGTACTTC; CDR3aa: CAISGPQRGETQYF
v_gene: TRBV5-1; d_gene: NA; abundance: NA; j_gene: TRBJ2-5; CDR3nt: TGCGCCAGCAGCTTGTTCGGTTCGAGAGAGGAGACCCAGTACTTC; CDR3aa: CASSLFGSREETQYF
v_gene: TRBV5-6; d_gene: NA; abundance: NA; j_gene: TRBJ1-6; CDR3nt: TGTGCCAGCAGCTTGCAGGGTGTGGGATCACCCCTCCACTTT; CDR3aa: CASSLQGVGSPLHF
v_gene: TRBV18; d_gene: TRBD1; abundance: NA; j_gene: TRBJ2-3; CDR3nt: TGTGCCACCGGGACAGGGGGCACAGATACGCAGTATTTT; CDR3aa: CATGTGGTDTQYF
v_gene: TRBV28; d_gene: NA; abundance: NA; j_gene: TRBJ1-3; CDR3nt: TGTGCCAGCACGGGATGGGGGGGGATCTCTGGAAACACCATATATTTT; CDR3aa: CASTGWGGISGNTIYF
v_gene: TRBV5-1; d_gene: NA; abundance: NA; j_gene: TRBJ2-7; CDR3nt: TGCGCCAGCAGCTCCGGGCGCTCATACTCCTACGAGCAGTACTTC; CDR3aa: CASSSGRSYSYEQYF
v_gene: TRBV6-1; d_gene: NA; abundance: NA; j_gene: TRBJ1-1; CDR3nt: TGTGCCAGCAGTGAAGGGGGGCGTACCGATGAAGCTTTCTTT; CDR3aa: CASSEGGRTDEAFF
v_gene: TRBV28; d_gene: NA; abundance: NA; j_gene: TRBJ2-7; CDR3nt: TGTGCCAGCAGTACTCCTTCGGGGACCTACGAGCAGTACTTC; CDR3aa: CASSTPSGTYEQYF
v_gene: TRBV5-4; d_gene: TRBD1; abundance: once; j_gene: TRBJ1-6; CDR3nt: TGTGCCAGCCGATTGTCGGGACAGGGGGGTTCACCCCTCCACTTT; CDR3aa: CASRLSGQGGSPLHF
v_gene: TRBV6-5; d_gene: TRBD1; abundance: NA; j_gene: TRBJ1-6; CDR3nt: TGTGCCAGCAGTTTCCGGGACAGGGGTGGTTCACCCCTCCACTTT; CDR3aa: CASSFRDRGGSPLHF
v_gene: TRBV6-6; d_gene: NA; abundance: once; j_gene: TRBJ1-4; CDR3nt: TGTGCCAGCAGTTTAACCCGGGACTCTAATGAAAAACTGTTTTTT; CDR3aa: CASSLTRDSNEKLFF
v_gene: TRBV7-2; d_gene: TRBD1; abundance: NA; j_gene: TRBJ2-2; CDR3nt: TGTGCCAGCAGCTTATCGGGGACAGTAAACACCGGGGAGCTGTTTTTT; CDR3aa: CASSLSGTVNTGELFF
v_gene: TRBV13; d_gene: NA; abundance: NA; j_gene: TRBJ2-7; CDR3nt: TGTGCCAGCAGCTCCGGACTGTTCTACGAGCAGTACTTC; CDR3aa: CASSSGLFYEQYF
v_gene: TRBV5-1; d_gene: NA; abundance: NA; j_gene: TRBJ2-7; CDR3nt: TGCGCCAGCAGCTTGGCCACGGGGGTCTCCTACGAGCAGTACTTC; CDR3aa: CASSLATGVSYEQYF